These 28 T cell receptor beta chains originate from one sample sequenced in a study of radiotherapy plus CTLA-4 blockade in lung cancer. Assay used: immunoSEQ multiplex PCR; TCRdb lists only in-frame clones, some missing. The sample records roughly 50,000 clones, more than 70% being singletons. This material consisted of peripheral blood, taken from a patient treated with radiotherapy plus ipilimumab. The receptors were sampled from a human donor with non-small cell lung cancer who had stable disease on radiotherapy plus ipilimumab.

J is TRBJ2-7 and V is TRBV6-5; no clear D gene. The germline gives CDR1 MNHEY, CDR2 SVGAGI. This CDR3 contains 12 residues. Trimming left V 6 bases short and J 3 bases short, with 9 bases between. CDR3 in DNA: TGTGCCAGCAGAAAGCCGGGCTACGAGCAGTACTTC. Translation: CASRKPGYEQYF.

This rearrangement joins TRBV6-5 to TRBJ2-5, with D perhaps being TRBD1 or TRBD2 (5 bases each). The V gene lost 6 bases and the J gene lost 5 bases, with 16 bases spanning the gap. CDR1 and CDR2 (germline): MNHEY, SVGAGI. CDR3 length equals 14 residues. CDR3 amino acids: CASSAWGREETQYF. The CDR3 DNA follows: TGTGCCAGCAGCGCCTGGGGCAGGGAGGAGACCCAGTACTTC.

Judged by abundance, this clone is medium-sized. This chain connects TRBV10-3 to TRBJ2-3, with TRBD1 matching over 8 bases. V was pared by 3 bases and J by 3 bases, with 8 bases of the junction left unmatched. Looked up from germline, CDR1 is ENHRY and CDR2 is SYGVKD. This CDR3 is 16 amino acids long. CDR3 sequence reads: CAISDVVTGGTDTQYF. Here the CDR3 DNA reads TGTGCCATCAGTGATGTGGTAACAGGGGGAACAGATACGCAGTATTTT.

The chain carries TRBV18 and TRBJ2-5; 11 nucleotides match TRBD2. V lost 3 bases, J lost 0 bases, and 3 bases stayed unmatched. The germline gives CDR1 KGHSH, CDR2 LQKENI. The CDR3 has 16 amino acids. The CDR3 sequence is CASSPRLAGHQETQYF. The CDR3, as DNA: TGTGCCAGCTCACCTCGACTAGCGGGACACCAAGAGACCCAGTACTTC.

As DNA, the CDR3 is TGCGCCAGCAGCTTGGGACACCCGAATCAGCCCCAGCATTTT. It codes for CASSLGHPNQPQHF. This chain joins TRBV5-1 and TRBJ1-5, with D unclear. CDR1 SGHRS and CDR2 YFSETQ come from the germline V gene. The CDR3 loop spans 14 amino acids. Trimming removed 0 bases from V and 4 bases from J, with 8 bases in between. The full variable domain, in which reference TRBV5-1 and TRBJ1-5 provide the parts outside the CDR3, is KAGVTQTPRYLIKTRGQQVTLSCSPISGHRSVSWYQQTPGQGLQFLFEYFSETQRNKGNFPGRFSGRQFSNSRSEMNVSTLELGDSALYLCASSLGHPNQPQHFGDGTRLSIL.

The chain is built from TRBV7-9 and TRBJ2-1, with 8 bases aligning to TRBD1. Germline values: CDR1 SEHNR, CDR2 FQNEAQ (reference sequence). Losses at the gene ends were 4 bases for V and 2 bases for J; bases not matched to a gene: 7. The CDR3 runs to 16 residues. In nucleotides, the CDR3 is TGTGCCAGCAGCTACCGGACAGGGTGGCCCTACAATGAGCAGTTCTTC. It encodes CASSYRTGWPYNEQFF.

V gene TRBV30 combines with J gene TRBJ1-2; D uncertain. V lost 0 bases and J lost 12, with 14 bases in between. CDR3 size: 12 residues. Germline values: CDR1 GTSNPN, CDR2 SVGIG (reference sequence). The CDR3 loop is CAWSVLEGAHTF. The CDR3 nucleotides read TGTGCCTGGAGTGTACTGGAGGGAGCCCACACCTTC.

CDR3 loop: CAISDGADRTDTQYF. Here the CDR3 DNA reads TGTGCCATCAGTGATGGGGCAGACCGCACAGATACGCAGTATTTT. The J gene is TRBJ2-3, the V gene TRBV10-3, with a tentative D call TRBD1 (5 bases). V dropped 3 bases and J dropped 1 base, with 11 bases sitting between them. The germline V gene encodes CDR1 ENHRY and CDR2 SYGVKD. CDR3 length equals 15 residues.

The genes are TRBV5-1 and TRBJ1-1; D is ambiguous. Trimming removed 0 bases from V and 1 base from J, with 13 bases in between. CDR3 length equals 16 residues. Germline CDR1 is SGHRS and CDR2 is YFSETQ. CDR3 region: CASSLDVRQPNTEAFF. The CDR3, as DNA: TGCGCCAGCAGCTTGGATGTGCGGCAACCGAACACTGAAGCTTTCTTT.

This clone was detected once. The rearrangement uses TRBV5-4 and TRBJ1-4, with 10 nucleotides matching TRBD1. J lost 8 bases, V lost 2 bases, and 6 bases had no gene match. From germline, CDR1 is SGHNT and CDR2 YYREEE (reference sequence). The CDR3 totals 15 residues. The CDR3 loop reads CASSFPGTGDEKLFF. The CDR3 bases are TGTGCCAGCAGCTTTCCCGGGACAGGGGACGAAAAACTGTTTTTT.

This clone turned up a few times. The chain has TRBV27 and TRBJ2-7, with TRBD1 matching over 9 bases. V lost 3 bases, J lost 2 bases, and 5 bases stayed unmatched. Germline V gene data show CDR1 as MNHEY and CDR2 as SMNVEV (reference sequence). This CDR3 is built from 15 residues. The CDR3 protein is CASSFSGTGPYEQYV. The CDR3 DNA sequence: TGTGCCAGCAGTTTCTCCGGGACAGGGCCCTACGAGCAGTACGTC.

Here the CDR3 reads CASSLPGQAVYQPQHF. In DNA, the CDR3 is TGTGCCAGCAGCTTACCGGGACAGGCGGTTTACCAGCCCCAGCATTTT. The genes are TRBV7-8 and TRBJ1-5; 8 bases align to TRBD1. CDR1 is SGHVS, CDR2 FQNEAQ, per germline. The V gene end was trimmed by 2 bases and the J gene end by 7 bases; junction bases not matched to a gene: 10. This CDR3 region has 16 residues. Supplemented by reference TRBV7-8 and TRBJ1-5, the full variable domain reads GAGVSQSPRYKVAKRGQDVALRCDPISGHVSLFWYQQALGQGPEFLTYFQNEAQLDKSGLPSDRFFAERPEGSVSTLKIQRTQQEDSAVYLCASSLPGQAVYQPQHFGDGTRLSIL.

This chain uses TRBV19 with TRBJ2-4; possibly TRBD1 or TRBD2 for D (5 bases each). The CDR3 is 17 residues long. Germline CDR1 reads LNHDA; CDR2 reads SQIVND (reference sequence). The germline V and J ends were trimmed by 5 bases and 3 bases, with 20 bases remaining between them. The CDR3 DNA sequence: TGTGCCAGTAGTGGGGCGGCTGGGAGAGGATTCAAAAACATTCAGTACTTC. Protein product: CASSGAAGRGFKNIQYF.

CDR3: CASTYRGNGANVLTF. In DNA form, the CDR3 reads TGTGCCAGCACCTACAGGGGGAATGGGGCCAACGTCCTGACTTTC. The rearrangement uses TRBV2 and TRBJ2-6; 8 nucleotides line up with TRBD1. Germline V gene data show CDR1 as SNHLY and CDR2 as FYNNEI. V gave up 7 bases and J gave up 3 bases; unmatched junction bases: 5. The CDR3 contains 15 residues.

The gene calls are TRBV11-1 and TRBJ2-1, with D possibly being TRBD1 (6 bases). CDR1 is SGHAT and CDR2 is FQDESV in the germline V gene (reference sequence). CDR3 length: 13 residues. V was shortened by 2 bases and J by 8 bases, with 10 bases between the two germline ends. Here the CDR3 DNA reads TGTGCCAGCAGCTTAACAGGGTACGATGAGCAGTTCTTC. Its protein product is CASSLTGYDEQFF.

The chain uses TRBV6-5 and TRBJ2-7; D unclear. The V gene's germline CDR1 is MNHEY and CDR2 SVGAGI. V lost 0 bases, J lost 5 bases, and 8 bases lay in between. The CDR3 runs 13 residues. The chain's CDR3 is CASSYSIQDEQYV. The DNA of the CDR3 is TGTGCCAGCAGTTACTCGATTCAGGACGAGCAGTACGTC.

The table lists this clone with a count of one. The chain employs TRBV5-1 and TRBJ2-1; tentative D call: TRBD2 (6 bases). Trimming took 1 base from V and 10 from J, leaving 15 bases between them. This CDR3 region has 14 residues. CDR1 and CDR2 (germline): SGHRS, YFSETQ. The DNA of the CDR3 is TGCGCCAGCAGCTTGTTACTTGGGGACTGGGAGCAGTTCTTC. Amino acids: CASSLLLGDWEQFF.

The gene calls are TRBV13 and TRBJ2-1; D remains ambiguous. The V gene's germline CDR1 is PRHDT and CDR2 FYEKMQ (reference sequence). The CDR3 totals 16 residues. V was pared by 5 bases and J by 2 bases, with 16 bases between. CDR3 nucleotide sequence: TGTGCCAGCAGCCCATTCGTACGGGCGGCCTACAATGAGCAGTTCTTC. This encodes CASSPFVRAAYNEQFF.

The CDR3 loop is CASIPDGSYGYTF. In nucleotides, the CDR3 is TGTGCCAGCATTCCGGACGGAAGCTATGGCTACACCTTC. The chain uses TRBV6-1 and TRBJ1-2, with D unresolved. Trimming removed 7 bases at V and 4 bases at J, with 13 bases between. Germline CDR1 is MNHNS and CDR2 is SASEGT. The CDR3 extends over 13 amino acids.

This clone was picked up a small number of times. The chain joins TRBV7-2 to TRBJ2-7; D uncertain. Trimming removed 5 bases at V and 5 bases at J, with 7 bases between. The CDR3 has 11 residues. Germline V lookup: CDR1 SGHTA, CDR2 FQGNSA. Here the CDR3 reads CASSLLNEQYF. In DNA, the CDR3 is TGTGCCAGCAGCCTCCTAAACGAGCAGTACTTC.

The V and J genes are TRBV4-3 and TRBJ2-7; 7 nucleotides line up with TRBD1. Unmatched junction bases numbered 4, after V lost 3 bases and J lost 5 bases. The CDR3 runs to 13 residues. Looked up from germline, CDR1 is LGHNA and CDR2 is YSLEER. As DNA, the CDR3 is TGCGCCAGCAGCCAGGACAGGTTCAACGAGCAGTACTTC. Encoded protein: CASSQDRFNEQYF.

The V gene is TRBV19, the J gene TRBJ2-1; TRBD1 matches 7 bases. V was clipped by 5 bases and J by 0 bases; unmatched bases: 7. CDR1 is LNHDA and CDR2 is SQIVND in the germline V gene (reference sequence). The CDR3 consists of 16 residues. The CDR3 loop is CASSPQPGGSYNEQFF. For the CDR3, the DNA is TGTGCCAGTAGTCCCCAACCAGGGGGCTCCTACAATGAGCAGTTCTTC.

This clone was observed once. The chain couples TRBV28 to TRBJ2-7; TRBD1 matches 12 bases. This CDR3 region has 15 residues. The ends lost 4 bases at V and 5 bases at J; junction bases unmatched: 6. Germline assignment: CDR1 MDHEN and CDR2 SYDVKM. The CDR3 spells CASSSKGTGGNEQYV. DNA for the CDR3: TGTGCCAGCAGTTCAAAGGGGACAGGGGGCAACGAGCAGTACGTC.

The gene calls are TRBV6-1 and TRBJ1-6; TRBD1 is a possible D gene (6 bases). CDR1 is MNHNS and CDR2 is SASEGT in the germline V gene. Between the trimmed V and J ends, which lost 2 bases and 8 bases, there was a span of 7 bases. This CDR3 is built from 13 residues. The CDR3 sequence is CASSENRDSPLHF. For the CDR3, the DNA is TGTGCCAGCAGTGAAAACAGGGATTCACCCCTCCACTTT.

The chain couples TRBV6-5 to TRBJ1-4, with a tentative D call TRBD1 (5 bases). Germline V gives CDR1 MNHEY, CDR2 SVGAGI. Trimming took off 0 bases at V and 8 bases at J, with 10 bases between the two ends. This CDR3 has 14 amino acids. Here the CDR3 DNA reads TGTGCCAGCAGTTACTCCCGCAGGGCGGAAAAACTGTTTTTT. It is translated as CASSYSRRAEKLFF.

This chain uses TRBV4-1 with TRBJ2-1, with 12 bases matching TRBD2. Germline assignment: CDR1 MGHRA and CDR2 YSYEKL. This CDR3 spans 16 amino acids. After removal of 2 bases from V and 9 bases from J, the junction contained 8 bases not matched to a gene. The CDR3 DNA reads as TGCGCCAGCAGCCAACCTAGCGGGGGGGCGCTGGCTGAGCAGTTCTTC. Residues: CASSQPSGGALAEQFF.

This sequence joins TRBV2 and TRBJ2-7; no reliable D call. V lost 4 bases to trimming and J lost 2 bases, with 3 bases between them. CDR3 length: 11 residues. Germline-derived CDR1 and CDR2 are SNHLY and FYNNEI. CDR3 protein: CASSAAYEQYV. The CDR3 coding sequence is TGTGCCAGCAGTGCCGCCTACGAGCAGTACGTC.

Here the CDR3 reads CASSVGTGEETQYF. CDR3 nucleotides: TGCGCCAGCAGCGTCGGGACAGGGGAAGAGACCCAGTACTTC. J is TRBJ2-5 and V is TRBV5-1; 10 positions agree with TRBD1. CDR1 and CDR2 from the germline V gene are SGHRS and YFSETQ. The V segment lost 4 bases and the J segment 3 bases; nucleotides outside the gene matches: 3. The CDR3 has 14 residues.